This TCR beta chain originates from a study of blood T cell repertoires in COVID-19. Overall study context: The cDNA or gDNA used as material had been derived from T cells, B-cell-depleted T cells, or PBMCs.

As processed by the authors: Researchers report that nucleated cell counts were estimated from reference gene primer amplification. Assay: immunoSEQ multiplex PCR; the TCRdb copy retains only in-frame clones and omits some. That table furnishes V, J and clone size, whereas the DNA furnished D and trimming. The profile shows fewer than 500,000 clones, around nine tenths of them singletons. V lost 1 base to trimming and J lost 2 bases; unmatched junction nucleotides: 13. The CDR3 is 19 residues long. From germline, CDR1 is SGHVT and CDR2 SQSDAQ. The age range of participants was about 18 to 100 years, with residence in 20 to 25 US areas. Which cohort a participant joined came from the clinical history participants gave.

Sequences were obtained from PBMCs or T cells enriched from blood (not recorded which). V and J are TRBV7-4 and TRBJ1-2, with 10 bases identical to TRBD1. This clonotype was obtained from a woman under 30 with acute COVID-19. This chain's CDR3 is CASSLDGRQGAIMNYGYTF. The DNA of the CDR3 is TGTGCCAGCAGCTTAGATGGGCGACAGGGGGCTATTATGAACTATGGCTACACCTTC. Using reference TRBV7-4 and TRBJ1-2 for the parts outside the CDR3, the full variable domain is GAGVSQSPRYKVAKRGRDVALRCDSISGHVTLYWYRQTLGQGSEVLTYSQSDAQRDKSGRPSGRFSAERPERSVSTLKIQRTEQGDSAVYLCASSLDGRQGAIMNYGYTFGSGTRLTVV.